The 2 T cell receptor beta chains reported below all come from one sample, sequenced in a study of molecular identifiers for immune sequencing clone quantification. TCRdb re-called the PCR reads with MiXCR, one entry per CDR3 protein. The data show 35,000 or so distinct CDR3 sequences, with roughly 19% seen just once and approximately 1.1% held by the top ten. Sequencing used naive CD8+ T cells from blood, with Jurkat cell RNA spiked in. Subset here: FACS-sorted CD8+CD4-CCR7+CD45RA+ naive T cells. The receptors originated from a human donor in good health. Some libraries in this study had Jurkat cell RNA spiked in.

This clonotype was seen repeatedly, ten times or more. V usage is TRBV6-2 or TRBV6-3 and J usage is TRBJ1-2; tentative D call: TRBD1 (5 bases). This CDR3 has 14 residues. V was pared by 2 bases and J by 8 bases, with 15 bases between. Per the germline V gene, CDR1 is MNHEY and CDR2 is SVGEGT. The CDR3, as DNA: TGTGCCAGCAGTTACAATATGGGACGTGAAGGCTACACCTTC. Translation gives CASSYNMGREGYTF.

This clonotype was picked up one time. A much larger clone lies a single base off, so this may be a read error. In DNA form, the CDR3 reads TGCAGTGCGAAAACCCCAGGAGGCAGGTACGAGCAGTACTTC. Translating gives CSAKTPGGRYEQYF. This chain links TRBV20-1 with TRBJ2-7; possible D gene TRBD2, 5 bases. V was clipped by 6 bases and J by 4 bases, with 19 bases between them. The CDR3 consists of 14 residues. Germline-derived CDR1 and CDR2 are DFQATT and SNEGSKA (reference sequence).